This T cell receptor beta chain originates from a study of tissue T cells after allogeneic stem cell transplantation. Study-wide findings and caveats: Only a limited share of tissue TCRs appeared in blood or spleen.

TCRdb's copy holds only in-frame clones and misses some; the assay was immunoSEQ multiplex PCR. The table includes around 7,500 clones, 50% detected once. Germline lookup yields CDR1 KGHPV and CDR2 FQNQEV (reference sequence). Trimming removed 5 bases at V and 0 bases at J, with 4 bases between. This CDR3 spans 12 amino acids. Time point of the sample: mouse harvest day 7 after allogeneic transplant. Mouse grafts combined 10^7 T-cell-depleted bone marrow cells with 10^6 splenic CD5+ T cells. Mice had MHC-mismatched B6 into BALB/c GVHD, sampled day 7 or 14. Remarks on this clone: Its antigen is as yet unknown. Any gene name here is a mouse gene name. The missing CDR3 end, 1 residue past where the read stops, is filled in from the germline J gene.

The chain joins TRBV26 to TRBJ1-1; D is unclear. Sequencing input: gut tissue. The TCR originated in a female BALB/c mouse given C57BL/6 T cells with graft-versus-host disease after an allogeneic hematopoietic cell transplant. The covered CDR3 bases are TGTGCCAGCAGTTTTGCAAACACAGAAGTCTTC. Translating it yields CASSFANTEVF. The CDR3 reads in full as CASSFANTEVFF.